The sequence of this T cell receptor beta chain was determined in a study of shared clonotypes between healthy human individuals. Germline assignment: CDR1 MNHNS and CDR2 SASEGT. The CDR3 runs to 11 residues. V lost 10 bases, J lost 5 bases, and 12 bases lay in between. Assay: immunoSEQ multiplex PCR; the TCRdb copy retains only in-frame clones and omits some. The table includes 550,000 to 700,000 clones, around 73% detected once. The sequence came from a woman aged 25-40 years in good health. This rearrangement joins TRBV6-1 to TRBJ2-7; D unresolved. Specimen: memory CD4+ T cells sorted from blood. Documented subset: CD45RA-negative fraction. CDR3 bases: TGTGCCACTCAATCGGTGGACGAGCAGTACTTC. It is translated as CATQSVDEQYF.